This TCR beta chain was sequenced during a study of T-cell reconstitution after alpha-beta-depleted transplantation in children. This CDR3 comprises 18 residues. Trimming left V 2 bases short and J 3 bases short, with 19 bases between. The germline CDR1 and CDR2 sequences are SEHNR and FQNEAQ (reference sequence). Unique molecular identifiers were incorporated during preparation of the TCRbeta library. TCRdb passed the PCR reads through MiXCR, listing each CDR3 protein once. The sample has hundreds of thousands of distinct CDR3 sequences; about 16% are singletons. With respect to this clonotype: Its antigen is still unknown.

Study-level results: When one year had passed after transplant, most T-cell counts and diversity came from newly produced T cells. High day-60 TCRbeta diversity in some patients came from surviving recipient T cells and thymic progenitors. There were reportedly several hundred expanded graft clones from which alpha-beta T cells came about two months after transplant.

The source material was PBMCs, mostly from graft donor cells, sampled 360 days after TCRalphabeta/CD19-depleted stem cell transplant. This chain uses TRBV7-9 with TRBJ2-2, with D possibly TRBD2 on 6 matching bases. The sequence derives from a male patient aged 2-10 years who had a stem cell transplant for acute lymphoblastic leukemia, so the T cells may come from the graft donor. This chain's CDR3 is CASSLRLSHWEDTGELFF. CDR3 bases: TGTGCCAGCAGCTTACGGCTTTCTCACTGGGAGGACACCGGGGAGCTGTTTTTT.